The 24 T cell receptor beta chains below come from one sample, sequenced in a study of cytomegalovirus exposure and HLA in healthy donors. Amplification used 60 Vbeta primers and 13 Jbeta primers. The table came from immunoSEQ multiplex PCR; TCRdb's copy has only in-frame clones and leaves some out. Of approximately 73,000 clones listed, 79% are singletons. Sequencing was performed on PBMCs. All receptors come from a woman aged 40-49 years in good health and CMV-seropositive.

J is TRBJ1-2 and V is TRBV6-6; no definite D call. Germline V lookup: CDR1 MNHNY, CDR2 SVGAGI (reference sequence). With 7 bases removed from V and 1 base from J, the gap between germline ends came to 13 bases. The CDR3 runs to 14 residues. As DNA, the CDR3 is TGTGCCAGCACCTCAATGGCAGTTAACTATGGCTACACCTTC. This codes for CASTSMAVNYGYTF.

In this sample, this clone turned up once. This sequence joins TRBV18 and TRBJ2-7; possible D gene TRBD1, 6 bases. Germline CDR1 is KGHSH and CDR2 is LQKENI. V lost 3 bases and J 7 bases, leaving 19 bases between the germline ends. The CDR3 spans 15 residues. CDR3 sequence (DNA): TGTGCCAGCTCACCCCGAGGCAGGGGCTTTGAGGAGCAGTACTTC. Protein: CASSPRGRGFEEQYF.

The chain links TRBV11-2 to TRBJ2-1, with D perhaps TRBD2 (5 bases). Germline V gene lookup returns CDR1 SGHAT and CDR2 FQNNGV. V was trimmed by 7 bases and J by 2 bases, leaving 12 bases between them. The CDR3 contains 14 residues. The CDR3 nucleotides are TGTGCCAGCACCCGGACTGGGACCTACAATGAGCAGTTCTTC. Its protein is CASTRTGTYNEQFF.

The rearrangement joins TRBV2 to TRBJ1-5; D not resolved. The germline V gene encodes CDR1 SNHLY and CDR2 FYNNEI. This CDR3 is 13 amino acids long. Deletions cut 1 base from V and 4 bases from J, with 5 bases between. As DNA, the CDR3 is TGTGCCAGCAGTGAAGACACAAATCAGCCCCAGCATTTT. This encodes CASSEDTNQPQHF.

For the CDR3, the DNA is TGTGCCAGCAGCGTAACGAGCGGGGGGCCTCAAGAGACCCAGTACTTC. This translates into CASSVTSGGPQETQYF. The J gene is TRBJ2-5, the V gene TRBV9; 9 nucleotides line up with TRBD2. The CDR3 is made up of 16 amino acids. Germline lookup yields CDR1 SGDLS and CDR2 YYNGEE. V shed 1 base and J 2 bases; nucleotides not matched to a gene: 6.

The V call is TRBV6-1, the J call TRBJ2-3; 9 bases fit TRBD1. Losses at the gene ends were 3 bases for V and 6 bases for J; bases not matched to a gene: 7. Germline CDR1 reads MNHNS; CDR2 reads SASEGT. This CDR3 contains 15 residues. CDR3 nucleotide sequence: TGTGCCAGCAGTGATAGGACAGGGGCAGGGGATACGCAGTATTTT. Translation: CASSDRTGAGDTQYF.

V gene TRBV4-2 combines with J gene TRBJ1-5; a weak D match, TRBD1 (6 bases). CDR1 is LGHNA and CDR2 is YNFKEQ in the germline V gene. The CDR3 totals 15 residues. Trimming shortened V by 0 bases and J by 4 bases, and 10 bases separated the two germline ends. The chain's CDR3 is CASSQDGGANQPQHF. CDR3 DNA: TGTGCCAGCAGCCAAGATGGGGGGGCAAATCAGCCCCAGCATTTT.

The CDR3 loop is CASSYVDRGPWQPQHF. The CDR3 DNA sequence: TGTGCCAGCAGCTATGTGGACAGGGGGCCCTGGCAGCCCCAGCATTTT. The rearrangement uses TRBV28 and TRBJ1-5; TRBD1 agrees at 11 bases. There are 16 residues in the CDR3. V shed 6 bases, J shed 7 bases, and the junction held 11 bases outside the gene matches. Germline V gives CDR1 MDHEN, CDR2 SYDVKM.

The rearrangement links TRBV6-5 to TRBJ2-7; 8 positions agree with TRBD1. Trimming took 6 bases from V and 4 from J; bases not matched to a gene: 8. The CDR3 runs 14 residues. Germline V lookup: CDR1 MNHEY, CDR2 SVGAGI. For the CDR3, the DNA is TGTGCCAGCAGCATTGGGACAGGATCGTACGAGCAGTACTTC. Its translation is CASSIGTGSYEQYF.

This clone appeared a single time. The chain couples TRBV27 to TRBJ2-7; D is possibly TRBD1 (5 bases). The CDR3 has 15 residues. Trimming removed 4 bases at V and 2 bases at J, with 15 bases between. Germline CDR1 MNHEY, CDR2 SMNVEV (reference sequence). The CDR3 protein is CASSYLGVKTYEQYF. CDR3 nucleotide sequence: TGTGCCAGCAGTTACTTAGGGGTCAAGACCTACGAGCAGTACTTC.

V gene TRBV28 combines with J gene TRBJ2-5, with unresolved D. The CDR3 is 14 residues long. Trimming stripped 2 bases from V and 9 bases from J, with 16 bases between. Germline values: CDR1 MDHEN, CDR2 SYDVKM. In DNA form, the CDR3 reads TGTGCCAGCAGTTTAGGGTACTCCTCTGCGGCCCAGTACTTC. Translating gives CASSLGYSSAAQYF.

The chain carries TRBV29-1 and TRBJ2-5; a possible D gene is TRBD1 (6 bases). V gave up 6 bases and J gave up 0 bases, with 11 bases separating them. Per the germline V gene, CDR1 is SQVTM and CDR2 is ANQGSEA. There are 13 residues in the CDR3. Here the CDR3 reads CSVPGQYQETQYF. CDR3 nucleotide sequence: TGCAGCGTGCCCGGACAGTACCAAGAGACCCAGTACTTC.

The rearrangement joins TRBV6-1 to TRBJ2-1; a possible D gene is TRBD1 (5 bases). The CDR3 is made up of 16 amino acids. Trimming left V 4 bases short and J 3 bases short, with 16 bases between. Germline V gene sequence: CDR1 MNHNS, CDR2 SASEGT. The CDR3 loop is CASSVEGLGLYNEQFF. As DNA, the CDR3 is TGTGCCAGCAGTGTAGAAGGGCTGGGGCTCTACAATGAGCAGTTCTTC.

The genes are TRBV5-1 and TRBJ2-7; D gene ambiguous. The CDR3 runs 14 residues. Germline lookup yields CDR1 SGHRS and CDR2 YFSETQ. V shed 3 bases and J shed 4 bases, with 14 bases lying between them. CDR3 nucleotides: TGCGCCAGCAGCTACGATGACCCTAGGTACGAGCAGTACTTC. It yields the protein CASSYDDPRYEQYF.

This chain uses TRBV10-1 with TRBJ1-2; 7 bases align to TRBD1. CDR1 and CDR2 (germline): WNHNN, SYGVQD (reference sequence). This CDR3 has 12 residues. The J segment lost 7 bases and the V segment lost 10 bases, leaving 9 bases of the junction unmatched. The CDR3 reads CANLDRSCGYTF. CDR3 sequence (DNA): TGCGCCAACCTGGACAGGTCGTGTGGCTACACCTTC.

This clone was found once. V gene TRBV27 combines with J gene TRBJ2-1; 7 positions match TRBD1. V trimming: 6 bases; J trimming: 3 bases; junction bases outside the gene matches: 5. The germline V gene encodes CDR1 MNHEY and CDR2 SMNVEV (reference sequence). The CDR3 contains 14 residues. In DNA form, the CDR3 reads TGTGCCAGCAGAATACAGGGGATCTACAATGAGCAGTTCTTC. It specifies CASRIQGIYNEQFF.

V is TRBV4-2 and J is TRBJ2-1; 7 nucleotides match TRBD2. In germline, CDR1 is LGHNA, CDR2 YNFKEQ. Germline trimming cut 4 bases from V and 4 bases from J; bases unmatched to any gene: 10. The CDR3 length is 16 residues. CDR3 region: CASSRGEREGYNEQFF. The CDR3 DNA is TGTGCCAGCAGCCGAGGCGAGAGGGAGGGATACAATGAGCAGTTCTTC.

The gene calls are TRBV28 and TRBJ2-7; D remains unclear. The CDR3 runs 15 residues. Germline assignment: CDR1 MDHEN and CDR2 SYDVKM. Trimming shortened V by 0 bases and J by 0 bases, and 9 bases separated the two germline ends. The CDR3 sequence is CASSLWSDASYEQYF. The CDR3 bases are TGTGCCAGCAGTTTATGGAGCGATGCCTCCTACGAGCAGTACTTC.

The chain combines TRBV7-8 with TRBJ2-5; D gene unclear. V shed 5 bases and J shed 2 bases, with 12 bases lying between them. This CDR3 region has 14 residues. Per the germline V gene, CDR1 is SGHVS and CDR2 is FQNEAQ. The CDR3 nucleotides read TGTGCCAGCAGCCACCCCGGAGCGCAAGAGACCCAGTACTTC. Its protein product is CASSHPGAQETQYF.

The rearrangement joins TRBV29-1 to TRBJ2-1; D ambiguous. This CDR3 is built from 10 residues. V dropped 5 bases and J dropped 8 bases, with 7 bases sitting between them. Germline lookup yields CDR1 SQVTM and CDR2 ANQGSEA. CDR3 sequence: CSVRVYEQFF. CDR3 coding DNA: TGCAGCGTTAGAGTCTATGAGCAGTTCTTC.

The rearrangement joins TRBV19 to TRBJ2-7; 8 bases align to TRBD1. V trimming: 9 bases; J trimming: 0 bases; junction bases outside the gene matches: 4. CDR1 is LNHDA and CDR2 is SQIVND in the germline V gene (reference sequence). This CDR3 contains 13 residues. The CDR3 DNA is TGTGCCAGCCGGGACAGGAACTCCTACGAGCAGTACTTC. This gives the protein CASRDRNSYEQYF.

The chain carries TRBV4-1 and TRBJ1-4; no definite D call. Germline lookup yields CDR1 MGHRA and CDR2 YSYEKL. This CDR3 contains 15 residues. The V end was cut by 3 bases, the J end by 4 bases, with 12 bases between. CDR3 DNA sequence: TGCGCCAGCAGCCAGGTCCGCACCGGTAATGAAAAACTGTTTTTT. Its protein is CASSQVRTGNEKLFF.

This clone turned up a few times. The V gene is TRBV5-1, the J gene TRBJ2-7, with D tentatively TRBD1 (6 bases). This CDR3 has 18 amino acids. V was cut by 3 bases and J by 2 bases, with 24 bases left in between. CDR1 is SGHRS, CDR2 YFSETQ, per germline. CDR3 DNA: TGCGCCAGCAGCTCTTCGCCATTCATACAGGGTAGACCCTACGAGCAGTACTTC. This sequence encodes CASSSSPFIQGRPYEQYF.

The chain joins TRBV2 to TRBJ1-5, with TRBD1 as a possible D gene (6 bases). Deletions cut 3 bases from V and 6 bases from J, with 12 bases between. CDR1 is SNHLY and CDR2 is FYNNEI in the germline V gene. This CDR3 region has 14 residues. The CDR3 DNA sequence: TGTGCCAGCAGTGACAGGGGAGCAATTCAGCCCCAGCATTTT. Protein: CASSDRGAIQPQHF. The full variable domain, with the rest looked up from reference TRBV2 and TRBJ1-5, is EPEVTQTPSHQVTQMGQEVILRCVPISNHLYFYWYRQILGQKVEFLVSFYNNEISEKSEIFDDQFSVERPDGSNFTLKIRSTKLEDSAMYFCASSDRGAIQPQHFGDGTRLSIL.